This T cell receptor beta chain is drawn from a study of blood T cell repertoires in COVID-19. For the study at large: Spain, Italy and the United States supplied samples that represented acute and convalescent COVID-19. PBMCs, B-cell-depleted T cells, or T cells were the source of the cDNA or gDNA that made up the material.

The CDR3 runs to 16 residues. J lost 4 bases, V lost 2 bases, and 3 bases had no gene match. The V gene's germline CDR1 is SGHRS and CDR2 YFSETQ. As handled by the study authors: Nucleated cell counts were estimated from reference gene primer amplification. Method: immunoSEQ multiplex PCR; TCRdb's copy keeps in-frame clones and lacks some. That table gives V, J and clone size, and the DNA gave D and trimming. The data show about 61,000 clones, with about nine tenths seen just once and about 8.1% held by the top ten. The gene calls are TRBV5-1 and TRBJ2-3; TRBD2 aligns across 14 bases. Specimen: peripheral blood. The receptor comes from a human donor in a cohort sampled during active COVID-19. CDR3 residues: CASSFGTSGRSDTQYF. The CDR3 coding sequence is TGCGCCAGCAGCTTTGGGACTAGCGGGAGATCAGATACGCAGTATTTT. Based on the CDR3 plus reference TRBV5-1 and TRBJ2-3, the full variable domain is KAGVTQTPRYLIKTRGQQVTLSCSPISGHRSVSWYQQTPGQGLQFLFEYFSETQRNKGNFPGRFSGRQFSNSRSEMNVSTLELGDSALYLCASSFGTSGRSDTQYFGPGTRLTVL.